The T cell receptor (beta chain) under discussion was sequenced for a study of T cells after yellow fever vaccination. Germline V gives CDR1 MNHEY, CDR2 SVGEGT. Trimming cost V 5 bases and J 4 bases; bases outside gene matches: 6. CDR3 length: 15 amino acids. Broader study findings: Clones that expanded after primary vaccination mostly reappeared after the booster (roughly 96% CD4, 70% to 90% CD8).

TCRdb redid the calling of the 5' RACE reads with MiXCR, one entry per CDR3 protein. The sample carries hundreds of thousands of distinct CDR3 sequences, around 19% recorded once. This clonotype was observed a few times. Its target is unknown. The sample here was PBMCs, taken before the yellow fever booster vaccination. The receptor's source is a man younger than 30 who received the YFV17D yellow fever vaccine. V usage is TRBV6-2 or TRBV6-3 and J usage is TRBJ2-1; 9 positions agree with TRBD1. CDR3 DNA sequence: TGTGCCAGCAGTCCGGTGGGGACAGGGTACAATGAGCAGTTCTTC. Encoded protein: CASSPVGTGYNEQFF.